Below are 20 T cell receptor beta chains sequenced from a single sample in a study of T cells in Graves' hyperthyroidism and ophthalmopathy (dated by TCRdb to about 2019). The library relied on multiplex PCR. These reads were obtained on an Illumina HiSeq 2000. The TCR beta CDR3 regions were amplified from the RNA transcripts. For the first round of RT-PCR on the TCR CDR3, the HTBI primer set was used together with the Qiagen OneStep RT-PCR kit. TCRdb reanalyzed the raw reads on its own, using fastp at Q25 for trimming and MiXCR for clone calling, and kept in-frame beta chains. For every CDR3 protein sequence, its rows merge into one entry that carries the most common genes and DNA. The sample table shows about half a million distinct CDR3 sequences, and roughly 20% are seen once. The ten most abundant clones make up around 27% of the sample. Specimen: blood. These receptors came from a man between 18 and 35 years old with Graves' hyperthyroidism.

This clonotype was found many times. The chain carries TRBV12-3 or TRBV12-4 and TRBJ2-5; 10 bases map to TRBD1. The CDR3 has 15 amino acids. V lost 6 bases and J lost 5; bases outside the gene matches: 9. The CDR3 DNA reads as TGTGCCAGCAGCTATGGGGGACAGGGGTGGGAGACCCAGTACTTC. Amino acid sequence: CASSYGGQGWETQYF.

This clonotype was detected only once. The chain uses TRBV9 and TRBJ1-2; D remains ambiguous. Germline V gene sequence: CDR1 SGDLS, CDR2 YYNGEE. CDR3 size: 14 residues. V shed 0 bases and J shed 4 bases, with 10 bases lying between them. CDR3 amino acids: CASSVEAVGYGYTF. CDR3 sequence (DNA): TGTGCCAGCAGCGTAGAAGCGGTGGGCTATGGCTACACCTTC.

The CDR3, as DNA: TGTGCCAGCAGTCCTATCGGACAGGCGAACACTGAAGCTTTCTTT. It yields the protein CASSPIGQANTEAFF. This chain links TRBV12-3 or TRBV12-4 with TRBJ1-1; 7 bases match TRBD1. The trim removed 5 bases at V and 1 base at J, leaving 7 bases unmatched. CDR3 length: 15 residues.

This clonotype has at least ten counts. The chain has TRBV11-3 and TRBJ1-2; weak D call: TRBD1 (5 bases). The germline CDR1 and CDR2 sequences are SGHNT and YENEEA. Trimming cost V 10 bases and J 8 bases, with 17 bases left between them. The CDR3 totals 12 residues. CDR3 protein: CATSKRGGGYTF. CDR3 in DNA: TGTGCCACCTCAAAGAGGGGCGGAGGCTACACCTTC.

This clonotype was recorded a few times. The rearrangement uses TRBV12-3 or TRBV12-4 and TRBJ2-7; TRBD1 matches 8 bases. V lost 3 bases to trimming and J lost 5 bases; unmatched junction nucleotides: 6. This CDR3 is built from 14 residues. CDR3 nucleotide sequence: TGTGCCAGCAGTTTCTCCGGGACAGGTCACGAGCAGTACTTC. Translated, it gives CASSFSGTGHEQYF.

V gene TRBV7-2 combines with J gene TRBJ2-5; TRBD2 matches at 7 bases. Trimming took 5 bases from V and 6 from J; bases not matched to a gene: 9. Germline V lookup: CDR1 SGHTA, CDR2 FQGNSA. The CDR3 totals 14 residues. The CDR3 region has the DNA TGTGCCAGCAGCCCGGGGACTATCGGAAAGACCCAGTACTTC. Its protein is CASSPGTIGKTQYF.

With regard to this clonotype: One end of the junction does not line up with germline, which may come from a read error. This sequence joins TRBV11-1 and TRBJ2-6, with D possibly TRBD1 on 5 matching bases. CDR1 SGHAT and CDR2 FQDESV come from the germline V gene (reference sequence). The CDR3 sequence is 16 residues long. Here the CDR3 reads CASSLVLPSGANALTF. In nucleotides, the CDR3 is TGTGCCAGCAGCTTAGTACTTCCCTCTGGGGCCAACGCCCTGACTTTC.

This clonotype occurred many times. This chain connects TRBV12-3 or TRBV12-4 to TRBJ1-3; 9 nucleotides match TRBD1. This CDR3 has 15 residues. The junction had 0 bases not matched to a gene; V was cut back by 3 bases and J by 0 bases. This chain's CDR3 is CASSLDRGSGNTIYF. Written as DNA, the CDR3 is TGTGCCAGCAGTTTGGACAGGGGCTCTGGAAACACCATATATTTT.

A single count supports this clonotype. This rearrangement joins TRBV29-1 to TRBJ1-1; D perhaps matches TRBD1 (5 bases). The CDR3 is made up of 12 amino acids. Looked up from germline, CDR1 is SQVTM and CDR2 is ANQGSEA. CDR3 loop: CSAGTLNTEAFF. CDR3 nucleotide sequence: TGCAGTGCCGGGACGTTGAACACTGAAGCTTTCTTT.

This chain uses TRBV6-5 with TRBJ2-7; no reliable D call. The V gene lost 4 bases and the J gene lost 2 bases, with 12 bases spanning the gap. The CDR3 runs 14 residues. Germline CDR1 reads MNHEY; CDR2 reads SVGAGI. The CDR3 DNA reads as TGTGCCAGCAGTTCCGCAGTACGAACCTACGAGCAGTACTTC. Protein sequence: CASSSAVRTYEQYF.

This clonotype came up many times. At one end, the junction sequence differs from germline, possibly due to a read error. The rearrangement uses TRBV15 and TRBJ1-1, with D uncertain. The CDR3 extends over 16 amino acids. CDR1 and CDR2 from the germline V gene are LNHNV and YYDKDF (reference sequence). CDR3 DNA: TGTGCCACCAGCAGAGATATCCCCACGATGAAGACTGAAGCTTTCTTT. Its protein is CATSRDIPTMKTEAFF. Filled out from reference TRBV15 and TRBJ1-1, the complete variable domain reads DAMVIQNPRYQVTQFGKPVTLSCSQTLNHNVMYWYQQKSSQAPKLLFHYYDKDFNNEADTPDNFQSRRPNTSFCFLDIRSPGLGDTAMYLCATSRDIPTMKTEAFFGQGTRLTVV.

This clonotype was seen repeatedly, ten times or more. The V gene is TRBV12-3 or TRBV12-4, the J gene TRBJ2-5; 9 nucleotides align to TRBD2. This CDR3 has 16 residues. Trimming at V came to 6 bases and at J to 7 bases, leaving 15 bases not matched to a gene. The CDR3 sequence: CASSDEGLAGPTTQYF. CDR3 bases: TGTGCCAGCAGCGACGAGGGGCTAGCGGGACCCACGACCCAGTACTTC.

Concerning this clonotype itself: Germline is not matched at one junction end, which may reflect a read error. The J gene is TRBJ1-1, the V gene TRBV9; D remains ambiguous. CDR3 length: 13 residues. Looked up from germline, CDR1 is SGDLS and CDR2 is YYNGEE. Here the CDR3 DNA reads TGTGTCAGCAGCGTAGGTGCGAACACTGAAGCTTTCTTT. As protein: CVSSVGANTEAFF.

This clonotype was recorded many times. V is TRBV24-1 and J is TRBJ2-7; TRBD1 aligns across 7 bases. Germline lookup yields CDR1 KGHDR and CDR2 SFDVKD. The CDR3 contains 13 residues. V lost 7 bases, J lost 6 bases, and 8 bases stayed unmatched. CDR3 sequence (DNA): TGTGCCACCAGGGAGACAGGGTCGGGCGAGCAGTACTTC. Its protein product is CATRETGSGEQYF.

This clonotype has at least ten counts. The chain joins TRBV6-5 to TRBJ2-7; possibly TRBD1 for D (5 bases). This CDR3 has 15 residues. The V gene lost 1 base and the J gene lost 2 bases, with 12 bases spanning the gap. Germline CDR1 reads MNHEY; CDR2 reads SVGAGI. The CDR3 sequence: CASSYLGQVTYEQYF. The CDR3 region has the DNA TGTGCCAGCAGTTACTTGGGGCAGGTTACCTACGAGCAGTACTTC.

Written as DNA, the CDR3 is TGTGCCAGCAGTCTAGGGCGAAACGAAGAGCAGTACTTC. Translating it yields CASSLGRNEEQYF. This chain uses TRBV6-1 with TRBJ2-7; D unresolved. The CDR3 is 13 amino acids. In germline, CDR1 is MNHNS, CDR2 SASEGT. V shed 5 bases and J shed 7 bases, with 15 bases lying between them.

The rearrangement links TRBV20-1 to TRBJ1-1; tentatively, D is TRBD1 (6 bases). Trimming shortened V by 4 bases and J by 3 bases, and 15 bases separated the two germline ends. The V gene's germline CDR1 is DFQATT and CDR2 SNEGSKA (reference sequence). The CDR3 extends over 14 amino acids. The CDR3 DNA sequence: TGCAGTGCTATCAGGGGAGCCCTTGACACTGAAGCTTTCTTT. It is translated as CSAIRGALDTEAFF.

This clonotype has at least ten counts. V gene TRBV6-5 combines with J gene TRBJ2-3, with TRBD2 identical over 12 bases. Germline V CDR1 and CDR2: MNHEY, SVGAGI. V shed 5 bases and J 1 base; nucleotides not matched to a gene: 1. The CDR3 extends over 15 amino acids. The CDR3 sequence is CASSRLAGGTDTQYF. CDR3 coding DNA: TGTGCCAGCAGTCGACTAGCGGGGGGCACAGATACGCAGTATTTT.

This clonotype was found many times. The chain couples TRBV5-1 to TRBJ1-5; D is unresolved. Germline V CDR1 and CDR2: SGHRS, YFSETQ. V was shortened by 0 bases and J by 3 bases, with 10 bases between the two germline ends. This CDR3 is 15 amino acids long. CDR3 nucleotide sequence: TGCGCCAGCAGCTTGGATTCCAGCTTCAATCAGCCCCAGCATTTT. This translates into CASSLDSSFNQPQHF.

This sequence joins TRBV27 and TRBJ1-5, with D perhaps matching TRBD1 (5 bases). This CDR3 contains 15 residues. CDR1 and CDR2 (germline): MNHEY, SMNVEV (reference sequence). V gave up 3 bases and J gave up 3 bases, with 12 bases separating them. CDR3 residues: CASSLGGKNNQPQHF. The CDR3, as DNA: TGTGCCAGCAGTTTGGGGGGGAAGAACAATCAGCCCCAGCATTTT.